Shown below are 21 T cell receptor beta chains from a single sample sequenced in a study of T cell changes during pregnancy in multiple sclerosis. Using immunoSEQ multiplex PCR, the repertoire was profiled, and TCRdb retains in-frame clones only, with some absent. The sample yields 40,000 to 55,000 clones, 90% to 95% seen once. Sequences were derived from CD8+ T cells from peripheral blood mononuclear cells, sampled in the first trimester of pregnancy. Receptor source: a female donor with multiple sclerosis, enrolled in a pregnancy study.

This chain joins TRBV7-2 and TRBJ1-3; no clear D gene. Trimming removed 6 bases from V and 0 bases from J, with 12 bases in between. Germline V CDR1 and CDR2: SGHTA, FQGNSA. This CDR3 contains 15 residues. The CDR3 is CASSNWASSGNTIYF. CDR3 DNA: TGTGCCAGCAGTAATTGGGCCTCCTCTGGAAACACCATATATTTT.

The V and J genes are TRBV29-1 and TRBJ2-1, with 10 nucleotides matching TRBD2. The germline V gene encodes CDR1 SQVTM and CDR2 ANQGSEA. The ends lost 0 bases at V and 0 bases at J; junction bases unmatched: 8. CDR3 length: 18 amino acids. This chain's CDR3 is CSVEDPASGGSSYNEQFF. Here the CDR3 DNA reads TGCAGCGTTGAAGACCCCGCTAGCGGGGGAAGCTCCTACAATGAGCAGTTCTTC.

A word on this clone: The junction shows a germline mismatch at one end, possibly a read error. The chain joins TRBV30 to TRBJ2-2; possibly TRBD2 for D (6 bases). Germline V lookup: CDR1 GTSNPN, CDR2 SVGIG (reference sequence). CDR3 length equals 11 residues. The CDR3 DNA follows: TGTGCCCGGAGGGAGGCCGGGGAGCTGTTTTTT. Translating gives CARREAGELFF. Full variable domain (outside the CDR3, taken from reference TRBV30 and TRBJ2-2): SQTIHQWPATLVQPVGSPLSLECTVEGTSNPNLYWYRQAAGRGLQLLFYSVGIGQISSEVPQNLSASRPQDRQFILSSKKLLLSDSGFYLCARREAGELFFGEGSRLTVL.

The chain recombines TRBV13 with TRBJ1-2; TRBD1 aligns across 7 bases. Germline V gene sequence: CDR1 PRHDT, CDR2 FYEKMQ (reference sequence). The trim removed 3 bases at V and 6 bases at J, leaving 4 bases unmatched. The CDR3 consists of 13 residues. In nucleotides, the CDR3 is TGTGCCAGCAGCTTTGACAGGGTGGATGGCTACACCTTC. Its translation is CASSFDRVDGYTF. Complete variable domain (other parts from reference TRBV13 and TRBJ1-2): AAGVIQSPRHLIKEKRETATLKCYPIPRHDTVYWYQQGPGQDPQFLISFYEKMQSDKGSIPDRFSAQQFSDYHSELNMSSLELGDSALYFCASSFDRVDGYTFGSGTRLTVV.

V usage is TRBV19 and J usage is TRBJ1-2; D remains ambiguous. The germline V and J ends were trimmed by 4 bases and 1 base, with 10 bases remaining between them. This CDR3 region has 14 residues. CDR1 is LNHDA, CDR2 SQIVND, per germline (reference sequence). The CDR3 coding sequence is TGTGCCAGTAGTACCCACCTCGGTAACTATGGCTACACCTTC. As protein: CASSTHLGNYGYTF.

This clone came up once. The chain couples TRBV4-1 to TRBJ2-7, with D possibly TRBD2 on 5 matching bases. The ends were cut back, 1 base at V and 2 bases at J, with 12 bases in the middle. This CDR3 has 15 amino acids. Germline values: CDR1 MGHRA, CDR2 YSYEKL. CDR3 sequence: CASSQGTHRTYEQYF. DNA of the CDR3: TGCGCCAGCAGCCAAGGGACTCATAGAACCTACGAGCAGTACTTC.

The chain joins TRBV28 to TRBJ1-1; D uncertain. Germline V gives CDR1 MDHEN, CDR2 SYDVKM. V was pared by 8 bases and J by 6 bases, with 10 bases between. The CDR3 runs to 11 residues. CDR3 protein: CASRAGAEAFF. CDR3 DNA: TGTGCCAGCCGGGCCGGGGCTGAAGCTTTCTTT.

The J gene is TRBJ2-6, the V gene TRBV6-1; 7 bases align to TRBD1. The CDR3 contains 15 residues. V dropped 3 bases and J dropped 1; count of bases not matched to a gene: 0. Per the germline V gene, CDR1 is MNHNS and CDR2 is SASEGT. CDR3 DNA: TGTGCCAGCAGTGAGGGACAGTCTGGGGCCAACGTCCTGACTTTC. Residues: CASSEGQSGANVLTF.

The V gene is TRBV7-9, the J gene TRBJ1-2; a possible D gene is TRBD1 (5 bases). From germline, CDR1 is SEHNR and CDR2 FQNEAQ (reference sequence). Trimming shortened V by 6 bases and J by 6 bases, and 20 bases separated the two germline ends. The CDR3 length is 15 residues. The CDR3 region has the DNA TGTGCCAGCAGGGGAGTGGGGGGATATTTGAATGGCTACACCTTC. Its protein is CASRGVGGYLNGYTF.

This chain links TRBV27 with TRBJ2-7, with D perhaps matching TRBD2 (6 bases). Looked up from germline, CDR1 is MNHEY and CDR2 is SMNVEV (reference sequence). V lost 5 bases and J 4 bases, leaving 21 bases between the germline ends. The CDR3 has 16 amino acids. CDR3 sequence: CASSPLTTPGGYEQYF. The CDR3 nucleotides are TGTGCCAGCAGTCCATTAACGACCCCTGGGGGGTACGAGCAGTACTTC.

The chain uses TRBV27 and TRBJ2-7, with 8 bases matching TRBD2. The CDR3 has 14 residues. V was clipped by 5 bases and J by 4 bases; unmatched bases: 7. The germline V gene has CDR1 MNHEY and CDR2 SMNVEV (reference sequence). This CDR3 reads CASSPRGAEYEQYF. Written as DNA, the CDR3 is TGTGCCAGCAGTCCGCGGGGGGCGGAGTACGAGCAGTACTTC.

Relative to its sample, this clone is medium-sized. The J gene is TRBJ1-1, the V gene TRBV29-1; no clear D gene. V was clipped by 6 bases and J by 3 bases, with 11 bases between them. Germline loops: CDR1 SQVTM, CDR2 ANQGSEA. This CDR3 region has 12 residues. CDR3 in amino acids: CSVLGWDTEAFF. The CDR3 nucleotides are TGCAGCGTGTTGGGCTGGGACACTGAAGCTTTCTTT.

This clone was counted a single time. This chain links TRBV28 with TRBJ1-5; 7 bases are a match to TRBD1. The CDR3 consists of 14 residues. The J segment lost 0 bases and the V segment lost 6 bases, leaving 2 bases of the junction unmatched. Germline lookup yields CDR1 MDHEN and CDR2 SYDVKM. CDR3 amino acids: CASRGTDSNQPQHF. The CDR3 coding sequence is TGTGCCAGCAGGGGGACAGATAGCAATCAGCCCCAGCATTTT.

The chain recombines TRBV9 with TRBJ2-7; 7 bases map to TRBD2. CDR1 and CDR2 (germline): SGDLS, YYNGEE. CDR3 size: 15 residues. After removal of 0 bases from V and 5 bases from J, the junction contained 8 bases not matched to a gene. CDR3 sequence (DNA): TGTGCCAGCAGCGTAGTAGGAGCGGGGATAAACGAGCAGTACTTC. Encoded protein: CASSVVGAGINEQYF.

The chain employs TRBV5-4 and TRBJ1-4; TRBD1 matches at 8 bases. Trimming removed 5 bases from V and 6 bases from J; junction bases left unmatched: 6. The CDR3 loop spans 14 amino acids. The germline V gene encodes CDR1 SGHNT and CDR2 YYREEE (reference sequence). The CDR3 loop is CASRKDRGHEKLFF. The CDR3 DNA follows: TGTGCCAGCAGGAAAGACAGGGGCCATGAAAAACTGTTTTTT.

This sequence joins TRBV9 and TRBJ1-1; no reliable D call. The V gene lost 0 bases and the J gene lost 1 base, with 13 bases spanning the gap. The CDR3 is 16 residues long. Germline CDR1 reads SGDLS; CDR2 reads YYNGEE. Here the CDR3 DNA reads TGTGCCAGCAGCGTAGTGAGCGGGTGGGGGAACACTGAAGCTTTCTTT. Amino acid sequence: CASSVVSGWGNTEAFF.

This clone was recorded once. The chain carries TRBV7-9 and TRBJ2-2; D is uncertain. Germline V gives CDR1 SEHNR, CDR2 FQNEAQ (reference sequence). V was trimmed by 0 bases and J by 1 base, leaving 6 bases between them. The CDR3 runs to 15 residues. The CDR3: CASSLARQNTGELFF. The CDR3 DNA reads TGTGCCAGCAGCTTAGCTAGACAGAACACCGGGGAGCTGTTTTTT.

The chain links TRBV2 to TRBJ1-1; TRBD1 matches 7 bases. Germline V lookup: CDR1 SNHLY, CDR2 FYNNEI. The CDR3 has 13 amino acids. Trimming cost V 8 bases and J 4 bases; bases outside gene matches: 7. In DNA, the CDR3 is TGTGCCAGCGAGAGGGGGCTGGGCACTGAAGCTTTCTTT. It translates to CASERGLGTEAFF.

This rearrangement joins TRBV11-2 to TRBJ2-1, with D possibly matching TRBD1 (6 bases). The CDR3 contains 17 residues. Germline assignment: CDR1 SGHAT and CDR2 FQNNGV. The germline V and J ends were trimmed by 1 base and 0 bases, with 13 bases remaining between them. CDR3 nucleotides: TGTGCCAGCAGCTTAGGAGGGGGTCTCAGCTCCTACAATGAGCAGTTCTTC. Protein sequence: CASSLGGGLSSYNEQFF.

V and J are TRBV7-3 and TRBJ2-1; TRBD2 aligns across 9 bases. V shed 5 bases and J 7 bases; nucleotides not matched to a gene: 12. Germline CDR1 and CDR2: SGHTA and FQGTGA. This CDR3 is 16 amino acids long. The CDR3 spells CASSGEGGRALNEQFF. As DNA, the CDR3 is TGTGCCAGCAGCGGCGAGGGCGGGAGGGCCTTAAATGAGCAGTTCTTC.

The chain joins TRBV10-3 to TRBJ2-7, with D tentatively TRBD1 (5 bases). Trimming removed 5 bases from V and 2 bases from J, with 10 bases in between. Germline-derived CDR1 and CDR2 are ENHRY and SYGVKD. This CDR3 spans 13 amino acids. CDR3 DNA: TGTGCCATCAGTTTAGACAGCACCTACGAGCAGTACTTC. Translated: CAISLDSTYEQYF.